Below are 18 T cell receptor beta chains sequenced from a single sample in a study of shared clonotypes between healthy human individuals. CD8 cells regarded as naive lacked CD45RO, were positively chosen for CCR7, and omitted terminally differentiated effector memory CD45RA+ cells. Profiled with immunoSEQ multiplex PCR; TCRdb holds only in-frame clones, not every one. The sample includes hundreds of thousands of clones, roughly 96% of them seen just once. The sequenced sample was naive CD8+ T cells sorted from blood. These receptors all stem from a woman in her twenties or thirties in good health.

This clone was detected only once. The CDR3 is CASSQDFPEGYAGELFF. CDR3 coding DNA: TGTGCCAGCAGCCAAGATTTTCCGGAGGGGTACGCCGGGGAGCTGTTTTTT. The chain recombines TRBV14 with TRBJ2-2, with D possibly matching TRBD2 (6 bases). CDR3 length: 17 residues. Looked up from germline, CDR1 is SGHDN and CDR2 is FVKESK. V lost 0 bases and J 6 bases, leaving 17 bases between the germline ends.

The chain uses TRBV7-2 and TRBJ2-7; D is ambiguous. The CDR3 runs 11 residues. Per the germline V gene, CDR1 is SGHTA and CDR2 is FQGNSA. Trimming cost V 4 bases and J 5 bases, with 6 bases left between them. This CDR3 reads CASSSSHEQYF. In DNA form, the CDR3 reads TGTGCCAGCAGCTCGAGCCACGAGCAGTACTTC.

V and J are TRBV29-1 and TRBJ2-7; TRBD1 aligns across 9 bases. With 3 bases clipped from V and 6 bases from J, the junction kept 6 bases outside the gene matches. This CDR3 spans 13 amino acids. Germline assignment: CDR1 SQVTM and CDR2 ANQGSEA. CDR3 coding DNA: TGCAGCGTTGATTCGGGACAGGGCCGCGAGCAGTACTTC. Translated, it gives CSVDSGQGREQYF.

The rearrangement links TRBV19 to TRBJ1-5; a weak D match, TRBD1 (6 bases). The CDR3 covers 19 residues. Germline-derived CDR1 and CDR2 are LNHDA and SQIVND (reference sequence). Trimming shortened V by 9 bases and J by 0 bases, and 27 bases separated the two germline ends. This chain's CDR3 is CASRDTGLGSVYSNQPQHF. The CDR3 DNA is TGTGCCAGCAGGGACACGGGGCTCGGGAGCGTTTATAGCAATCAGCCCCAGCATTTT. Combining the CDR3 with reference TRBV19 and TRBJ1-5 gives the whole variable domain DGGITQSPKYLFRKEGQNVTLSCEQNLNHDAMYWYRQDPGQGLRLIYYSQIVNDFQKGDIAEGYSVSREKKESFPLTVTSAQKNPTAFYLCASRDTGLGSVYSNQPQHFGDGTRLSIL.

The chain uses TRBV1 and TRBJ2-7. TRBV1 is given as a pseudogene. This CDR3 is 13 amino acids long. DNA for the CDR3: TGCACCAGCAGCCCCCTCCTGGATTACGAGCAGTACTTC. This sequence encodes CTSSPLLDYEQYF.

The V gene is TRBV27, the J gene TRBJ1-4; D gene uncertain. The V gene lost 1 base and the J gene lost 3 bases, with 9 bases spanning the gap. Germline values: CDR1 MNHEY, CDR2 SMNVEV (reference sequence). This CDR3 is built from 15 residues. The CDR3 loop reads CASSLFPGSNEKLFF. The CDR3 DNA reads TGTGCCAGCAGTTTATTTCCGGGGTCTAATGAAAAACTGTTTTTT.

This clone is a singleton in its sample. V usage is TRBV10-2 and J usage is TRBJ2-1; no clear D. Trimming cost V 4 bases and J 6 bases, with 13 bases left between them. Germline V gene lookup returns CDR1 WSHSY and CDR2 SAAADI. This CDR3 contains 14 residues. This CDR3 reads CASSARPTPNEQFF. The CDR3, as DNA: TGCGCCAGCAGTGCCAGGCCTACGCCCAATGAGCAGTTCTTC.

This clone has only one observation. The gene calls are TRBV11-2 and TRBJ1-3; no clear D gene. The CDR3 extends over 14 amino acids. The V end was cut by 4 bases, the J end by 0 bases, with 7 bases between. Germline values: CDR1 SGHAT, CDR2 FQNNGV. CDR3 DNA: TGTGCCAGCAGCTCAATTACCTCTGGAAACACCATATATTTT. This codes for CASSSITSGNTIYF.

V gene TRBV27 combines with J gene TRBJ2-1, with 8 bases identical to TRBD2. The trim removed 7 bases at V and 6 bases at J, leaving 8 bases unmatched. The CDR3 totals 14 residues. CDR1 is MNHEY, CDR2 SMNVEV, per germline (reference sequence). CDR3 residues: CASKELAASNEQFF. As DNA, the CDR3 is TGTGCCAGCAAGGAACTAGCGGCCTCCAATGAGCAGTTCTTC.

The chain carries TRBV27 and TRBJ2-2; 12 positions agree with TRBD1. This CDR3 region has 16 residues. CDR1 is MNHEY, CDR2 SMNVEV, per germline (reference sequence). V was pared by 5 bases and J by 9 bases, with 10 bases of the junction left unmatched. In DNA form, the CDR3 reads TGTGCCAGCAGTGCCGGGACAGGGGGCTTTCGAAGGGAGCTGTTTTTT. It codes for CASSAGTGGFRRELFF.

J is TRBJ2-7 and V is TRBV25-1, with 8 bases lining up with TRBD2. The CDR3 consists of 14 residues. The V gene end was trimmed by 2 bases and the J gene end by 5 bases; junction bases not matched to a gene: 5. Germline CDR1 MGHDK, CDR2 SYGVNS. CDR3 coding DNA: TGTGCCAGCAGTGAAGGTAGCGGGAATAACGAGCAGTACTTC. This encodes CASSEGSGNNEQYF.

V is TRBV7-2 and J is TRBJ1-1; tentative D call: TRBD1 (6 bases). Trimming took 1 base from V and 4 from J, leaving 13 bases between them. The CDR3 covers 15 residues. The V gene's germline CDR1 is SGHTA and CDR2 FQGNSA. As DNA, the CDR3 is TGTGCCAGCAGCTTAGGGGGGGGCGCCGGCACTGAAGCTTTCTTT. It translates to CASSLGGGAGTEAFF.

V is TRBV7-6 and J is TRBJ2-5; D remains unclear. Germline CDR1 and CDR2: SGHVS and FNYEAQ. The CDR3 is 12 amino acids. Deletions cut 5 bases from V and 9 bases from J, with 13 bases between. CDR3 nucleotides: TGTGCCAGCAGCCTAGTGCCCCCGGCCCAGTACTTC. Amino acid sequence: CASSLVPPAQYF. Together with reference TRBV7-6 and TRBJ2-5, the CDR3 gives the full variable domain: GAGVSQSPRYKVTKRGQDVALRCDPISGHVSLYWYRQALGQGPEFLTYFNYEAQQDKSGLPNDRFSAERPEGSISTLTIQRTEQRDSAMYRCASSLVPPAQYFGPGTRLLVL.

The chain uses TRBV7-9 and TRBJ1-1, with D possibly being TRBD1 (5 bases). CDR1 and CDR2 from the germline V gene are SEHNR and FQNEAQ (reference sequence). There are 15 residues in the CDR3. Trimming shortened V by 5 bases and J by 4 bases, and 17 bases separated the two germline ends. The CDR3 sequence: CASSHPLDKRTEAFF. As DNA, the CDR3 is TGTGCCAGCAGCCACCCGTTGGACAAGCGCACTGAAGCTTTCTTT.

The J gene is TRBJ1-1, the V gene TRBV27; D unresolved. Germline assignment: CDR1 MNHEY and CDR2 SMNVEV (reference sequence). There are 14 residues in the CDR3. V dropped 5 bases and J dropped 1 base, with 11 bases sitting between them. For the CDR3, the DNA is TGTGCCAGCAGTAGCCCCACAGAGAACACTGAAGCTTTCTTT. This translates into CASSSPTENTEAFF.

The genes are TRBV5-6 and TRBJ2-7; D uncertain. There are 14 residues in the CDR3. Germline V lookup: CDR1 SGHDT, CDR2 YYEEEE. The V and J ends lost 0 bases and 2 bases respectively, with 9 bases between them. The CDR3 DNA is TGTGCCAGCAGCTTGGGCCAGTTACCCTACGAGCAGTACTTC. It specifies CASSLGQLPYEQYF.

A single count supports this clone. This sequence joins TRBV7-6 and TRBJ2-7; D is perhaps TRBD1 or TRBD2 (5 bases each). Germline V gene lookup returns CDR1 SGHVS and CDR2 FNYEAQ. V lost 9 bases, J lost 0 bases, and 15 bases lay in between. This CDR3 contains 14 residues. CDR3 protein: CASKEDTGSYEQYF. CDR3 coding DNA: TGTGCCAGTAAGGAGGACACAGGCTCCTACGAGCAGTACTTC.

The chain is built from TRBV28 and TRBJ2-7; TRBD2 is a possible D gene (6 bases). Germline V CDR1 and CDR2: MDHEN, SYDVKM. The CDR3 contains 16 residues. Between the trimmed V and J ends, which lost 3 bases and 5 bases, there was a span of 20 bases. The CDR3 is CASSFLRRDLVHEQYF. The CDR3 DNA sequence: TGTGCCAGCAGTTTCCTACGGCGGGACCTAGTGCACGAGCAGTACTTC.